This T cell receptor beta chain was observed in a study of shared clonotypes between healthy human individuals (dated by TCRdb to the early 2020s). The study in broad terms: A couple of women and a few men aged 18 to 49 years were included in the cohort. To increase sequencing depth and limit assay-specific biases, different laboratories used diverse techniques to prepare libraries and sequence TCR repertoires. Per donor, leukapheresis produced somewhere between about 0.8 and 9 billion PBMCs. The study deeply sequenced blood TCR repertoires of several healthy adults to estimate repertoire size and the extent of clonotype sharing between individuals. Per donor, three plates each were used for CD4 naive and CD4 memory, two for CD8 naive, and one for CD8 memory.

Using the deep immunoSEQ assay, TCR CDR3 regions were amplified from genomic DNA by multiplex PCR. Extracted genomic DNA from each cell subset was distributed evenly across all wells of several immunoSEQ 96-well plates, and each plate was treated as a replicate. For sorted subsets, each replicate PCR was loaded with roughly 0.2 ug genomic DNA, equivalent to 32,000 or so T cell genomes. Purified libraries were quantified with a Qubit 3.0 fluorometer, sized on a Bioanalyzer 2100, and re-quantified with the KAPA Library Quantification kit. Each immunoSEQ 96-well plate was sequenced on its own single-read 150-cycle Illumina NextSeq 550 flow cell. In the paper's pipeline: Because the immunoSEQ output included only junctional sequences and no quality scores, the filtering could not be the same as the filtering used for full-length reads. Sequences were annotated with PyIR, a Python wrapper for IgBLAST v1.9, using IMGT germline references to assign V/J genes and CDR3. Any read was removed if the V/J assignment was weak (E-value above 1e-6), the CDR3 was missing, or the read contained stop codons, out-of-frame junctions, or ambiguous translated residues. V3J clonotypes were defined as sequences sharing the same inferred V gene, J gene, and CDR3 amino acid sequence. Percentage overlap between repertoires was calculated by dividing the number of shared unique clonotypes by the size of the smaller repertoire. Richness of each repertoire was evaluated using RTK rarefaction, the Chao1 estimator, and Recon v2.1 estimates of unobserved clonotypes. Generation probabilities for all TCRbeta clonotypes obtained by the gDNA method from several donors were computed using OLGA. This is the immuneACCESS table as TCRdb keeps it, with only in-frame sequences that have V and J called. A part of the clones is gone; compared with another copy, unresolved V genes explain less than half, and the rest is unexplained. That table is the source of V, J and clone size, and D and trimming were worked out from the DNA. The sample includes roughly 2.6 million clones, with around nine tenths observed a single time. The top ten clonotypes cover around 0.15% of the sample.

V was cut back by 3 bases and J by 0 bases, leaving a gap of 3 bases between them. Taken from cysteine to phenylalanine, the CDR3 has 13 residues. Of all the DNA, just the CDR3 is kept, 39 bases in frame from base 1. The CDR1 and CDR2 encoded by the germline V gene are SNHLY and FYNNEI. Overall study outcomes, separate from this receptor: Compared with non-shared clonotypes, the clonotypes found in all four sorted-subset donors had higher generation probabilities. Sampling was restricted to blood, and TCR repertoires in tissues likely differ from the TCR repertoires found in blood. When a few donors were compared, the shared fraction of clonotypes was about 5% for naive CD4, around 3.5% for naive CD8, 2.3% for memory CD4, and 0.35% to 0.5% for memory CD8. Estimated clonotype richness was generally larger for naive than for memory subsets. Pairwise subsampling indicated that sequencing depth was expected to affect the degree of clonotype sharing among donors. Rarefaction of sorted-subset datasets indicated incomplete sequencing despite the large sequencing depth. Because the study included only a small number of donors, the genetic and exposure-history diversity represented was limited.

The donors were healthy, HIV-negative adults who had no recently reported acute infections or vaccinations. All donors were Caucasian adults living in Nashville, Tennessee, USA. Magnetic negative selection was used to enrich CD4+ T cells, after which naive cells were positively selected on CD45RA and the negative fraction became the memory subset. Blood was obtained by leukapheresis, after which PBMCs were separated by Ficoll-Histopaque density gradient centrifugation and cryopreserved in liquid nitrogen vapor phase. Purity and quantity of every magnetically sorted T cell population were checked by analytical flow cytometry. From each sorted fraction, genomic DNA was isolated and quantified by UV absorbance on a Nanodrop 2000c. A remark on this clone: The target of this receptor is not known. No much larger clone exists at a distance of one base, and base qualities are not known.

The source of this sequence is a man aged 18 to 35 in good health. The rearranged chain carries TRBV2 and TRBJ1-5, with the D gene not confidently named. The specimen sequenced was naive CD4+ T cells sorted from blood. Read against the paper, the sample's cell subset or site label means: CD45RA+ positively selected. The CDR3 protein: CASSDSSNQPQHF. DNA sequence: TGTGCCAGCAGTGACTCTAGCAATCAGCCCCAGCATTTT.